This T cell receptor (beta chain) appears in the sequencing data of a study of regulatory T cells in long-lasting Graves disease. Time point indicated: newly diagnosed GD, antithyroid drugs for less than 3 months. PBMC-derived RNA was used for the TCR library. Both ends counted, the CDR3 spans 11 residues. In building TCR beta libraries, iRepertoire HTBI primers were used together with Arm-PCR of CDR3 regions. In the study's own analysis: The samples included 60 to 75 TRBV and around 15 TRBJ segments. TCRdb used MiXCR to reprocess the multiplex PCR reads, holding one entry per CDR3 protein. The V and J calls and clone size come from TCRdb's table, not from the authors' own analysis. The sample yields about 500,000 distinct CDR3 sequences, roughly 16% seen once. Findings of the study overall: Among samples with persistent disease, TRBV28, TRBJ1-2 and TRBJ2-5 were favored.

This clonotype was detected many times. Its antigen is unidentified. The conserved phenylalanine or tryptophan normally closing the CDR3 is absent here, so this likely arose from a read error. Because the CDR3's place on the DNA is in doubt, the DNA is left out and the CDR3 is given as listed by TCRdb. These sequences were also reported in another study, on T cells in Graves' hyperthyroidism and ophthalmopathy. That publication notes: Carried out on the TCR CDR3, a first-round RT-PCR used the HTBI primer set. In blood, most of the thyroid clonotypes expanded above 0.001 were also present.

Sample: peripheral blood mononuclear cells (PBMCs), taken at new diagnosis, from a patient treated with antithyroid drugs. This sequence was found in a man in his forties or fifties with Graves disease. V is TRBV12-3 or TRBV12-4 and J is TRBJ2-7; TRBD1 was called by the table and not checked on the DNA. The CDR3: CASSFGDRVSI.